Below, 20 T cell receptor beta chains from the same sample are listed, as sequenced in a study of blood T cell repertoires in COVID-19. Some clones are missing from TCRdb's copy, which holds only in-frame ones; the method was immunoSEQ multiplex PCR. The sample carries 310,000 or so clones, 90% recorded once. The specimen was PBMCs or T cells enriched from blood (not recorded which). These receptors came from a woman between 25 and 40 years old who had recovered from COVID-19.

The V call is TRBV18, the J call TRBJ1-6; 8 bases line up with TRBD1. With V trimmed by 4 bases and J by 7 bases, 3 bases remained unmatched. The germline CDR1 and CDR2 sequences are KGHSH and LQKENI. CDR3 length: 14 residues. CDR3 amino acids: CASSRTGGNSPLHF. The CDR3 coding sequence is TGTGCCAGCTCACGAACAGGGGGGAATTCACCCCTCCACTTT. The variable domain in full, completed from reference TRBV18 and TRBJ1-6, reads NAGVMQNPRHLVRRRGQEARLRCSPMKGHSHVYWYRQLPEEGLKFMVYLQKENIIDESGMPKERFSAEFPKEGPSILRIQQVVRGDSAAYFCASSRTGGNSPLHFGNGTRLTVT.

The rearrangement links TRBV4-2 to TRBJ2-1; maybe TRBD2 (5 bases). There are 15 residues in the CDR3. Per germline, CDR1 LGHNA and CDR2 YNFKEQ. V was cut by 1 base and J by 7 bases, with 14 bases left in between. CDR3 DNA sequence: TGTGCCAGCAGCCAAGTGGAGGCTGCCCATAATGAGCAGTTCTTC. This encodes CASSQVEAAHNEQFF.

About this clone itself: This sample includes further DNA sequences coding for the same CDR3. The V and J genes are TRBV10-3 and TRBJ2-7; 13 nucleotides align to TRBD2. Germline CDR1 reads ENHRY; CDR2 reads SYGVKD. This CDR3 comprises 15 residues. V shed 2 bases, J shed 2 bases, and the junction held 0 bases outside the gene matches. The CDR3 reads CAISEGLAGAYEQYF. CDR3 sequence (DNA): TGTGCCATCAGTGAGGGACTAGCGGGAGCCTACGAGCAGTACTTC.

On this clone itself: This may arise from a read error, as a much more abundant clone is one base away. The chain recombines TRBV11-2 with TRBJ2-5; D unresolved. V dropped 5 bases and J dropped 2 bases, with 3 bases sitting between them. CDR1 SGHAT and CDR2 FQNNGV come from the germline V gene. This CDR3 region has 11 residues. In DNA form, the CDR3 reads TGTGCCAGCAGCCTTCAAGAGACCCAGTACTTC. It codes for CASSLQETQYF.

The rearrangement links TRBV28 to TRBJ2-5; D gene unclear. Germline loops: CDR1 MDHEN, CDR2 SYDVKM. The CDR3 is 16 amino acids. Trimming pared 3 bases from V and 2 bases from J, leaving 16 bases between. DNA for the CDR3: TGTGCCAGCAGTTTTAGTCCGGGTGGAGATCAAGAGACCCAGTACTTC. Residues: CASSFSPGGDQETQYF.

V usage is TRBV5-5 and J usage is TRBJ1-2; no definite D call. V lost 2 bases and J lost 8, with 7 bases in between. This CDR3 has 11 residues. Germline loops: CDR1 SGHKS, CDR2 YYEKEE (reference sequence). As DNA, the CDR3 is TGTGCCAGCAGCTTCTTCGAGGGCTACACCTTC. This encodes CASSFFEGYTF.

V is TRBV6-6 and J is TRBJ1-5; unclear D gene. V lost 7 bases and J 4 bases, leaving 8 bases between the germline ends. From germline, CDR1 is MNHNY and CDR2 SVGAGI (reference sequence). This CDR3 is 12 amino acids long. CDR3 bases: TGTGCCAGCACCTCTAAAAATCAGCCCCAGCATTTT. Translating it yields CASTSKNQPQHF.

The chain employs TRBV5-1 and TRBJ1-1; D gene ambiguous. CDR1 and CDR2 (germline): SGHRS, YFSETQ. The V gene lost 5 bases and the J gene lost 4 bases, with 12 bases spanning the gap. This CDR3 has 13 residues. This chain's CDR3 is CASRQTIATEAFF. CDR3 sequence (DNA): TGCGCCAGCAGACAGACCATCGCCACTGAAGCTTTCTTT.

The chain combines TRBV5-1 with TRBJ2-1; D is perhaps TRBD2 (6 bases). The V end was cut by 0 bases, the J end by 0 bases, with 13 bases between. CDR1 and CDR2 from the germline V gene are SGHRS and YFSETQ. The CDR3 is 17 residues long. The CDR3 coding sequence is TGCGCCAGCAGCTTGGCGGGACTCATAAGCTCCTACAATGAGCAGTTCTTC. Encoded protein: CASSLAGLISSYNEQFF. The full variable domain, its missing parts supplied by reference TRBV5-1 and TRBJ2-1, is KAGVTQTPRYLIKTRGQQVTLSCSPISGHRSVSWYQQTPGQGLQFLFEYFSETQRNKGNFPGRFSGRQFSNSRSEMNVSTLELGDSALYLCASSLAGLISSYNEQFFGPGTRLTVL.

The CDR3 loop reads CASRDSAYEQYF. The CDR3 DNA reads as TGTGCCAGCAGGGACAGTGCCTACGAGCAGTACTTC. The chain combines TRBV6-5 with TRBJ2-7; possibly TRBD1 for D (6 bases). Germline-derived CDR1 and CDR2 are MNHEY and SVGAGI. Trimming stripped 6 bases from V and 2 bases from J, with 8 bases between. This CDR3 contains 12 residues.

This chain uses TRBV7-8 with TRBJ2-1; 8 positions match TRBD2. CDR3 size: 17 residues. The V gene end was trimmed by 1 base and the J gene end by 0 bases; junction bases not matched to a gene: 5. Germline values: CDR1 SGHVS, CDR2 FQNEAQ. The CDR3 DNA reads as TGTGCCAGCAGCTTAGGTCCAGCGGGGGACTCCTACAATGAGCAGTTCTTC. It is translated as CASSLGPAGDSYNEQFF.

The chain combines TRBV10-3 with TRBJ1-5; D unresolved. Germline V lookup: CDR1 ENHRY, CDR2 SYGVKD. Trimming removed 4 bases from V and 4 bases from J, with 11 bases in between. This CDR3 region has 14 residues. The CDR3 reads CAISGEAVNQPQHF. The CDR3 coding sequence is TGTGCCATCAGTGGGGAGGCAGTTAATCAGCCCCAGCATTTT.

This chain uses TRBV29-1 with TRBJ2-2; D uncertain. CDR1 is SQVTM, CDR2 ANQGSEA, per germline. The CDR3 consists of 13 residues. V lost 8 bases and J 1 base, leaving 11 bases between the germline ends. Here the CDR3 DNA reads TGCAGCACCCTTTCAGGGAACACCGGGGAGCTGTTTTTT. Protein product: CSTLSGNTGELFF.

The CDR3 DNA sequence: TGTGCCAGCAGCGTAGGGGACTCTACGACCTACGAGCAGTACTTC. It translates to CASSVGDSTTYEQYF. The chain carries TRBV9 and TRBJ2-7, with D maybe TRBD2 (6 bases). Germline CDR1 is SGDLS and CDR2 is YYNGEE. V lost 0 bases and J 2 bases, leaving 12 bases between the germline ends. The CDR3 has 15 residues.

V is TRBV5-1 and J is TRBJ2-2, with 11 bases that match TRBD2. The germline V gene encodes CDR1 SGHRS and CDR2 YFSETQ. J gave up 5 bases and V 2 bases, and 5 bases lay outside the gene matches. This CDR3 has 16 residues. DNA for the CDR3: TGCGCCAGCAGCTTCTTAGCGGGAGGGAGGACCGGGGAGCTGTTTTTT. It codes for CASSFLAGGRTGELFF.

This rearrangement joins TRBV7-8 to TRBJ1-6; no clear D. CDR1 is SGHVS and CDR2 is FQNEAQ in the germline V gene. The germline V and J ends were trimmed by 5 bases and 8 bases, with 13 bases remaining between them. CDR3 length: 14 residues. CDR3 DNA sequence: TGTGCCAGCAGCCCACCTCCCGGGGATTCACCCCTCCACTTT. This gives the protein CASSPPPGDSPLHF.

The chain joins TRBV30 to TRBJ2-2; 8 bases line up with TRBD1. V lost 2 bases, J lost 7 bases, and 6 bases stayed unmatched. Per germline, CDR1 GTSNPN and CDR2 SVGIG (reference sequence). The CDR3 is made up of 14 amino acids. DNA for the CDR3: TGTGCCTGGAGTCAGGGGGCCCGTGGCGGGGAGCTGTTTTTT. As protein: CAWSQGARGGELFF.

The chain employs TRBV28 and TRBJ2-2; D may be TRBD1 (6 bases). Trimming shortened V by 6 bases and J by 2 bases, and 16 bases separated the two germline ends. CDR1 MDHEN and CDR2 SYDVKM come from the germline V gene. This CDR3 comprises 16 residues. The CDR3 loop is CASRLTGKSNTGELFF. The CDR3 nucleotides read TGTGCCAGCAGGCTAACAGGGAAGTCAAACACCGGGGAGCTGTTTTTT.

The chain carries TRBV18 and TRBJ1-1; no definite D call. The ends were cut back, 3 bases at V and 3 bases at J, with 17 bases in the middle. CDR1 KGHSH and CDR2 LQKENI come from the germline V gene. The CDR3 consists of 16 residues. The DNA for the CDR3 is TGTGCCAGCTCACCTCGAGGAGGACTGATTTACACTGAAGCTTTCTTT. It encodes CASSPRGGLIYTEAFF.

V gene TRBV24-1 combines with J gene TRBJ2-1, with D possibly being TRBD2 (6 bases). Germline CDR1 and CDR2: KGHDR and SFDVKD. V lost 9 bases, J lost 9 bases, and 20 bases lay in between. The CDR3 sequence is 14 residues long. The CDR3 protein is CATGGTPGRGEQFF. The CDR3, as DNA: TGTGCCACCGGGGGGACGCCCGGGCGGGGTGAGCAGTTCTTC.